This passage covers 8 T cell receptor beta chains from one sample sequenced in a study of OX40 agonist ivuxolimab in advanced cancers. The protocol was immunoSEQ multiplex PCR, while the TCRdb copy is restricted to in-frame clones and leaves out a portion. The sample shows roughly 70,000 clones, roughly nine tenths of them seen only once. The starting material was CD4+ or CD8+ T cells sorted from blood, obtained in a trial of the OX40 agonist ivuxolimab. The origin of the receptors is an adult with an advanced solid tumor such as melanoma, head and neck, liver or kidney cancer.

This clone turned up a few times. Other DNA sequences in this sample translate to the same CDR3. The chain recombines TRBV2 with TRBJ1-5; D gene unclear. The CDR3 covers 12 residues. Trimming removed 5 bases from V and 1 base from J, with 3 bases in between. Germline V CDR1 and CDR2: SNHLY, FYNNEI. The CDR3 protein is CASSRSNQPQHF. CDR3 sequence (DNA): TGTGCCAGCAGTAGGAGCAATCAGCCCCAGCATTTT.

The genes are TRBV7-8 and TRBJ1-5; D is unresolved. This CDR3 has 17 amino acids. V lost 5 bases, J lost 0 bases, and 17 bases lay in between. Germline lookup yields CDR1 SGHVS and CDR2 FQNEAQ. CDR3 nucleotide sequence: TGTGCCAGCAGCCTAAATAACCCGGGGTATAGCAATCAGCCCCAGCATTTT. Protein sequence: CASSLNNPGYSNQPQHF.

The chain carries TRBV9 and TRBJ2-2; TRBD2 matches at 7 bases. Germline-derived CDR1 and CDR2 are SGDLS and YYNGEE. V trimming: 1 base; J trimming: 4 bases; junction bases outside the gene matches: 4. The CDR3 sequence is 15 residues long. The CDR3 region has the DNA TGTGCCAGCAGCGTAACGGGGGAGGGCACCGGGGAGCTGTTTTTT. Its protein product is CASSVTGEGTGELFF.

V gene TRBV11-2 combines with J gene TRBJ1-1, with 9 positions matching TRBD1. Germline lookup yields CDR1 SGHAT and CDR2 FQNNGV. This CDR3 spans 15 amino acids. The ends lost 0 bases at V and 5 bases at J; junction bases unmatched: 4. The CDR3 region has the DNA TGTGCCAGCAGCTTAGAAGGGACAGGGATTACTGAAGCTTTCTTT. Translation: CASSLEGTGITEAFF.

This chain connects TRBV9 to TRBJ2-7; 9 positions agree with TRBD2. The V and J ends lost 0 bases and 7 bases, in that order; junction bases with no gene match: 5. There are 14 residues in the CDR3. Germline V gene lookup returns CDR1 SGDLS and CDR2 YYNGEE. The CDR3 protein is CASSVASGVGEQYF. CDR3 DNA: TGTGCCAGCAGCGTAGCTAGCGGGGTTGGGGAGCAGTACTTC.

J is TRBJ2-1 and V is TRBV4-1; 15 bases match TRBD2. The germline CDR1 and CDR2 sequences are MGHRA and YSYEKL. With V trimmed by 2 bases and J by 2 bases, 4 bases remained unmatched. This CDR3 is 18 amino acids long. The CDR3 is CASSQRTSGRGAYNEQFF. CDR3 DNA: TGCGCCAGCAGCCAAAGGACTAGCGGGAGGGGGGCCTACAATGAGCAGTTCTTC.

The chain has TRBV19 and TRBJ1-1; perhaps TRBD1 as D (6 bases). Trimming removed 4 bases from V and 5 bases from J, with 17 bases in between. The germline V gene has CDR1 LNHDA and CDR2 SQIVND (reference sequence). The CDR3 spans 15 residues. DNA for the CDR3: TGTGCCAGTAGTAATGATCACAGGGAATCAACTGAAGCTTTCTTT. Translation: CASSNDHRESTEAFF.

The chain is built from TRBV5-8 and TRBJ1-4, with TRBD1 matching over 9 bases. V lost 3 bases and J lost 8; bases outside the gene matches: 8. Germline V lookup: CDR1 SGHTS, CDR2 YDEGEE. The CDR3 length is 15 residues. CDR3 loop: CASSSGTGSPEKLFF. The DNA for the CDR3 is TGTGCCAGCAGCTCCGGGACAGGGTCGCCCGAAAAACTGTTTTTT. Using reference TRBV5-8 and TRBJ1-4 for the parts outside the CDR3, the full variable domain is EAGVTQSPTHLIKTRGQQATLRCSPISGHTSVYWYQQALGLGLQFLLWYDEGEERNRGNFPPRFSGRQFPNYSSELNVNALELEDSALYLCASSSGTGSPEKLFFGSGTQLSVL.